The source of this T cell receptor (beta chain) is a study of blood T cells in healthy people across ages. Primers used in a second PCR of roughly 7 to 12 cycles were a sample-barcoded 5' primer and a J-beta primer mix. All cDNA molecules were each tagged by a template-switch adaptor with 12 random nucleotides. From the 5' RACE reads, TCRdb called clonotypes with MiXCR, one entry per CDR3 protein. In the table there are 750,000 to 950,000 distinct CDR3 sequences, roughly 28% of which are singletons. The CDR3 is 15 amino acids. Trimming removed 6 bases from V and 0 bases from J; junction bases left unmatched: 5. The same specimen was also included in a second study, on T cells of mothers and their children. In that study: Each 15 ul cDNA reaction used 1.5 ug RNA; all RNA was used. Mothers gave over 8 million TCR beta CDR3 reads each, and children several million each.

The V and J genes are TRBV12-3 or TRBV12-4 and TRBJ2-3; 8 bases match TRBD2. The TCR originated in a woman in her 40s in good health. Sequencing was carried out using blood. The CDR3 DNA reads as TGTGCCAGCAGCAGACTAGCGCCTAGCACAGATACGCAGTATTTT. It translates to CASSRLAPSTDTQYF.